This T cell receptor (beta chain) is from a study of T cells after yellow fever vaccination. The trim removed 6 bases at V and 2 bases at J, leaving 9 bases unmatched. Looked up from germline, CDR1 is DFQATT and CDR2 is SNEGSKA (reference sequence). This CDR3 contains 16 residues. This clonotype has a handful of counts. TCRdb re-analysed the 5' RACE reads in MiXCR, keeping a single row per CDR3 protein. The table has 250,000 to 350,000 distinct CDR3 sequences, approximately 4% seen once; the top ten hold 15% to 20%. This material consisted of PBMCs, taken 15 days after the yellow fever booster vaccination. The V and J genes are TRBV20-1 and TRBJ2-3; TRBD2 matches at 12 bases. The TCR originated in a man aged 18 to 29 who received the YFV17D yellow fever vaccine. The CDR3 loop is CSAPPWTSGDTDTQYF. The DNA of the CDR3 is TGCAGTGCCCCACCCTGGACTAGCGGGGACACAGATACGCAGTATTTT.